This TCR beta chain was found in a study of CD8 T cells in ankylosing spondylitis. Whole-study results and caveats: Typical of ankylosing spondylitis blood, it appeared, was a TCR beta motif of eight highly homologous variants. Some motif variants had been reported before (in reactive arthritis synovial fluid and blood).

This clonotype was seen many times. Its antigen is unknown. Germline V CDR1 and CDR2: MNHNS, SASEGT. V shed 5 bases and J shed 4 bases, with 17 bases lying between them. The CDR3 loop spans 15 amino acids. Quantitative molecular-barcoded 5'-RACE generated the TCR beta libraries. TCRdb reprocessed the 5' RACE reads via MiXCR and lists one record per CDR3 protein. The table has 500,000 or so distinct CDR3 sequences, 5.3% seen once. The specimen sequenced was blood, either unsorted or a sorted T cell fraction (not recorded which). The J gene is TRBJ1-1, the V gene TRBV6-1, with a possible D match to TRBD1 (6 bases). The clonotype was recovered from a male donor with ankylosing spondylitis. CDR3 in DNA: TGTGCCAGCAGTACCTGGACAGCCTTCGGCACTGAAGCTTTCTTT. It codes for CASSTWTAFGTEAFF.